The 14 T cell receptor beta chains below all came from one sample that was sequenced in a study of technical replicates of blood from several donors (dated 2017 in TCRdb). Preparation of the library involved the immunoSEQ multiplex PCR assay. TCRdb obtained this table from immuneACCESS and retained in-frame rearrangements with V and J assigned. These tables miss some clones; where compared with another copy, unresolved V genes account for less than half of the shortfall, and the remainder is unexplained. The sample table shows more than 65,000 clones, and approximately 97% are seen once. The leading ten clones occupy approximately 0.18% of the sample. Sample: T cells isolated from PBMCs. The source of these receptors is a human donor in good health.

The rearrangement joins TRBV6-1 to TRBJ2-7, with D perhaps matching TRBD1 (6 bases). V gave up 6 bases and J gave up 12 bases, with 24 bases separating them. The germline V gene encodes CDR1 MNHNS and CDR2 SASEGT. This CDR3 region has 14 residues. DNA for the CDR3: TGTGCCAGCAGGGAAACCGGGACAACCTCTAAAACGTACTTC. Translated, it gives CASRETGTTSKTYF.

The rearrangement links TRBV11-2 to TRBJ1-3; the D is unclear. The CDR3 spans 13 residues. V was clipped by 4 bases and J by 1 base, with 5 bases between them. Germline V gene data show CDR1 as SGHAT and CDR2 as FQNNGV. CDR3 coding DNA: TGTGCCAGCAGCTCCGGGTCTGGAAACACCATATATTTT. Amino acids: CASSSGSGNTIYF.

This chain joins TRBV11-2 and TRBJ2-7; the match to TRBD2 covers 7 bases. Germline V CDR1 and CDR2: SGHAT, FQNNGV. The junction had 12 bases not matched to a gene; V was cut back by 7 bases and J by 3 bases. This CDR3 has 15 residues. DNA for the CDR3: TGTGCCAGCAAAATAGAGGCTAGCGGTTTCTACGAGCAGTACTTC. The encoded protein is CASKIEASGFYEQYF.

V and J are TRBV7-9 and TRBJ1-3, with D tentatively TRBD1 (5 bases). Germline loops: CDR1 SEHNR, CDR2 FQNEAQ (reference sequence). CDR3 length: 14 amino acids. Trimming removed 6 bases from V and 3 bases from J, with 12 bases in between. The CDR3 protein is CASRLQESGNTIYF. The CDR3 DNA is TGTGCCAGCAGGCTACAGGAGAGTGGAAACACCATATATTTT.

This clone appeared a few times. The CDR3 protein is CASSSTGTGGDGYTF. The CDR3 coding sequence is TGTGCCAGCAGCTCCACCGGGACAGGGGGCGATGGCTACACCTTC. The chain couples TRBV7-2 to TRBJ1-2; 12 bases align to TRBD1. J gave up 6 bases and V 4 bases, and 6 bases lay outside the gene matches. CDR1 and CDR2 from the germline V gene are SGHTA and FQGNSA. This CDR3 contains 15 residues.

This clone appeared a few times. J is TRBJ1-1 and V is TRBV27, with a possible D match to TRBD1 (5 bases). CDR3 length: 14 residues. Trimming took 2 bases from V and 4 from J, leaving 11 bases between them. Germline assignment: CDR1 MNHEY and CDR2 SMNVEV (reference sequence). This CDR3 reads CASSLVWGRTEAFF. The CDR3 DNA is TGTGCCAGCAGTTTAGTATGGGGCCGCACTGAAGCTTTCTTT.

The J gene is TRBJ2-7, the V gene TRBV18; 9 nucleotides line up with TRBD1. V lost 3 bases to trimming and J lost 3 bases; unmatched junction nucleotides: 3. CDR1 and CDR2 (germline): KGHSH, LQKENI. CDR3 size: 14 residues. The CDR3 DNA sequence: TGTGCCAGCTCACCCGGGACAGGGATCTACGAGCAGTACTTC. Translation: CASSPGTGIYEQYF.

The chain is built from TRBV7-3 and TRBJ2-7; perhaps TRBD1 as D (5 bases). V gave up 1 base and J gave up 5 bases, with 15 bases separating them. The CDR3 is 15 amino acids. Germline assignment: CDR1 SGHTA and CDR2 FQGTGA. CDR3 nucleotides: TGTGCCAGCAGCTTAAGACAGTCCAAGATCGACGAGCAGTACTTC. The encoded protein is CASSLRQSKIDEQYF.

A word on this clone: It is unclear where the CDR3 begins or ends on the DNA, so no DNA is shown, and the CDR3 is as TCRdb lists it. CDR3: CASRLVASGATF. The gene calls are TRBV12-2 and TRBJ1-2; TRBD1, the table's D call, lacks a check against the DNA. TRBV12-2 is classified as a pseudogene. From its first to its last residue, the CDR3 has 12 amino acids.

The chain has TRBV4-1 and TRBJ1-2; 8 bases line up with TRBD1. V gave up 0 bases and J gave up 6 bases; unmatched junction bases: 9. From germline, CDR1 is MGHRA and CDR2 YSYEKL. The CDR3 sequence is 16 residues long. CDR3 loop: CASSQDNRGGVNGYTF. CDR3 sequence (DNA): TGCGCCAGCAGCCAAGACAACAGGGGGGGGGTAAATGGCTACACCTTC.

The chain links TRBV12-5 to TRBJ1-2, with D hard to call. CDR1 is LGHNT and CDR2 is FRNRAP in the germline V gene. This CDR3 is built from 14 residues. V was trimmed by 3 bases and J by 5 bases, leaving 13 bases between them. The CDR3 DNA follows: TGTGCTAGTGGTTTTGCAGGAAGTCGTTATGGCTACACCTTC. Its protein is CASGFAGSRYGYTF.

The chain links TRBV6-5 to TRBJ1-5; D may be TRBD1 (5 bases). The CDR3 consists of 13 residues. Germline V lookup: CDR1 MNHEY, CDR2 SVGAGI. V shed 2 bases and J shed 7 bases, with 9 bases lying between them. The CDR3 DNA reads TGTGCCAGCAGTTACAGGGACTCCCAGCCCCAGCATTTT. Protein product: CASSYRDSQPQHF.

V gene TRBV5-4 combines with J gene TRBJ2-7; D may be TRBD2 (6 bases). This CDR3 is built from 14 residues. In germline, CDR1 is SGHNT, CDR2 YYREEE (reference sequence). Trimming cost V 0 bases and J 1 base, with 8 bases left between them. The CDR3 sequence is CASSLGGESYEQYF. CDR3 bases: TGTGCCAGCAGCTTGGGGGGGGAGTCCTACGAGCAGTACTTC.

The rearrangement uses TRBV9 and TRBJ2-7; possible D gene TRBD2, 5 bases. Looked up from germline, CDR1 is SGDLS and CDR2 is YYNGEE. V lost 0 bases and J lost 5, with 15 bases in between. This CDR3 is 15 amino acids long. The CDR3 sequence is CASSVAGISRDEQYF. CDR3 bases: TGTGCCAGCAGCGTAGCCGGGATTTCGAGAGACGAGCAGTACTTC.